The clone carrying this T cell receptor beta chain was detected many times. Its target is unknown. TCRdb processed the 5' RACE reads anew with MiXCR; each CDR3 protein has one entry. The table lists about 73,000 distinct CDR3 sequences, almost 8% of them singletons. With 0 bases removed from V and 0 bases from J, the gap between germline ends came to 6 bases. The germline V gene has CDR1 LGHDT and CDR2 YNNKEL (reference sequence). CDR3 size: 15 residues. The data stem from a study of T cells after yellow fever vaccination. Study-level points and caveats: Researchers cautioned that FACS-sorted repertoires could harbor abundant clonotypes contaminating from the bulk population.

This TCR derives from a man aged 30 to 39 who received the YFV17D yellow fever vaccine. The sample in question was CD8+ T cells sorted from PBMCs, obtained on the day of the yellow fever booster vaccination. The chain is built from TRBV3-1 and TRBJ2-1, with D unclear. This CDR3 is CASSQDWSSYNEQFF. The CDR3 DNA reads TGTGCCAGCAGCCAAGACTGGAGCTCCTACAATGAGCAGTTCTTC.